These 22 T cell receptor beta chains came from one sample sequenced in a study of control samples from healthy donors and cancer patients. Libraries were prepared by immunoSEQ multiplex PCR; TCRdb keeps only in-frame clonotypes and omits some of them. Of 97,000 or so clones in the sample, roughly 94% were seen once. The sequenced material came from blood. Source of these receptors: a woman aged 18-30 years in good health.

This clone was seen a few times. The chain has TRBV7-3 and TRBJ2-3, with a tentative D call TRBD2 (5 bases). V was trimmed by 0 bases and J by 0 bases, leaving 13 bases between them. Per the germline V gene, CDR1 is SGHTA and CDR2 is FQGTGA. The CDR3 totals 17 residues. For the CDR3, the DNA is TGTGCCAGCAGCTTAACACCCGTACGGACTAGCACAGATACGCAGTATTTT. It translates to CASSLTPVRTSTDTQYF.

The CDR3, as DNA: TGTGCCAGTAGGACGACAGGGGGTCATGGCGGGGAGCTGTTTTTT. Translation: CASRTTGGHGGELFF. This rearrangement joins TRBV19 to TRBJ2-2; 9 nucleotides line up with TRBD1. V shed 6 bases and J 7 bases; nucleotides not matched to a gene: 9. The CDR3 is 15 residues long. Germline CDR1 LNHDA, CDR2 SQIVND (reference sequence).

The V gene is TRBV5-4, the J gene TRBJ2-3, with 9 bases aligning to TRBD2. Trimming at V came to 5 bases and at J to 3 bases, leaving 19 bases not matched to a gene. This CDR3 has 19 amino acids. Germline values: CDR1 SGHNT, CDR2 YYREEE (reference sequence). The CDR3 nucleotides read TGTGCCAGCAGTTGGGGCCCTTTGGGCGGGAGGGTTACGACAGATACGCAGTATTTT. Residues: CASSWGPLGGRVTTDTQYF.

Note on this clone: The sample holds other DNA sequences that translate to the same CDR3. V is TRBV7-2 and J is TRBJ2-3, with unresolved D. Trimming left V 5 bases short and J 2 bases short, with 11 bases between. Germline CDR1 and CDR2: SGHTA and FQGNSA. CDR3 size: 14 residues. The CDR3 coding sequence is TGTGCCAGCAGCAAGGCGTATTTCACAGATACGCAGTATTTT. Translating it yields CASSKAYFTDTQYF.

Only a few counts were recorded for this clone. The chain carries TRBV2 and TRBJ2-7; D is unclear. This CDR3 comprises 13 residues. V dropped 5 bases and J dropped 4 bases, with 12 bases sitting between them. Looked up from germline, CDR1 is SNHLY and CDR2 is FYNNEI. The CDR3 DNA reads TGTGCCAGCAGTATCGACTTTTTGTACGAGCAGTACTTC. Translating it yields CASSIDFLYEQYF.

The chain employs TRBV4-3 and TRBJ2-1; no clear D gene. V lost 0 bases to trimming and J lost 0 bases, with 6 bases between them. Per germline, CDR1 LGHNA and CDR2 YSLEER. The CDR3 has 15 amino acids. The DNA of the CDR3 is TGCGCCAGCAGCCAAGAGGTGGGCTCCTACAATGAGCAGTTCTTC. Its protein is CASSQEVGSYNEQFF.

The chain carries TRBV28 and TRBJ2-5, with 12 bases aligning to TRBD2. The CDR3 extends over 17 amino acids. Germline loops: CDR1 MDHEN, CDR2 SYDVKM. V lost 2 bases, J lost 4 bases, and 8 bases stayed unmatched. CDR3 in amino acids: CASSLISSSGGAETQYF. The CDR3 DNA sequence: TGTGCCAGCAGTTTAATTTCCTCTAGCGGGGGGGCAGAGACCCAGTACTTC.

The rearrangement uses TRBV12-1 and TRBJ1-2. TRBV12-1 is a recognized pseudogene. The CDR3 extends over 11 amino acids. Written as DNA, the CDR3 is TGTGCCAGCAGCCTTAACTATGGCTACACCTTC. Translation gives CASSLNYGYTF.

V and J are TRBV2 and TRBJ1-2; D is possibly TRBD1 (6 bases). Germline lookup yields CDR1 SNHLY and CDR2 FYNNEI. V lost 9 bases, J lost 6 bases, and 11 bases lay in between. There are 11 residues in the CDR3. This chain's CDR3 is CARDGGDGYTF. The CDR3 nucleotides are TGTGCCAGGGATGGGGGCGATGGCTACACCTTC.

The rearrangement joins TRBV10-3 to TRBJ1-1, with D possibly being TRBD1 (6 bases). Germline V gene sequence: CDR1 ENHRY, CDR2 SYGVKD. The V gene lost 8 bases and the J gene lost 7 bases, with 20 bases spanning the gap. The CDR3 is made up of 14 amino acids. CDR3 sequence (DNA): TGTGCCATCTCGGAAGGGGGACCCCCGAGTGAAGCTTTCTTT. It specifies CAISEGGPPSEAFF.

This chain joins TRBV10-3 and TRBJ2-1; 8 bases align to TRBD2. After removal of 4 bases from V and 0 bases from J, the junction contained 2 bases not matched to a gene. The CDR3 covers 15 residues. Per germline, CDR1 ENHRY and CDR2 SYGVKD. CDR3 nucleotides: TGTGCCATCAGTGTTAGCGGGGTCTCCTACAATGAGCAGTTCTTC. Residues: CAISVSGVSYNEQFF.

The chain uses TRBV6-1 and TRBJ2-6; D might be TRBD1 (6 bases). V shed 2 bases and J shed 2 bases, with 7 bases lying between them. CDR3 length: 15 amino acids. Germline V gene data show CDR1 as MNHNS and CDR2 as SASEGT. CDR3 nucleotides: TGTGCCAGCAGTGAACACAGGGCTGGGGCCAACGTCCTGACTTTC. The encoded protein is CASSEHRAGANVLTF.

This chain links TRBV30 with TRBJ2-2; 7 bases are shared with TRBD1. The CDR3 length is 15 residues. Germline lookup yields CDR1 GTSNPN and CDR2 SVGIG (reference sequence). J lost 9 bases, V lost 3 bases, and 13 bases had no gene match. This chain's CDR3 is CAWRPDRVVLRELFF. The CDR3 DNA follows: TGTGCCTGGAGACCTGACAGGGTCGTGCTTCGGGAGCTGTTTTTT.

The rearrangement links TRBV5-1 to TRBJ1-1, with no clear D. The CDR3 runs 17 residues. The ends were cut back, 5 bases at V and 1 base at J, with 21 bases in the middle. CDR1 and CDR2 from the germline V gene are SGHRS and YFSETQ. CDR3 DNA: TGCGCCAGCAGAATCACGGGTATGTCAGCCAGGAACACTGAAGCTTTCTTT. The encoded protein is CASRITGMSARNTEAFF.

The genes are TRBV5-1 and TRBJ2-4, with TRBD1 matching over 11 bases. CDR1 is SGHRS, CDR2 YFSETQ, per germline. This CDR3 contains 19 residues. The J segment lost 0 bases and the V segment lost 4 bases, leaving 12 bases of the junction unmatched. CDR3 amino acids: CASSPILWGQGEAKNIQYF. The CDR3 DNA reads TGCGCCAGCAGCCCCATTCTTTGGGGACAGGGGGAAGCCAAAAACATTCAGTACTTC.

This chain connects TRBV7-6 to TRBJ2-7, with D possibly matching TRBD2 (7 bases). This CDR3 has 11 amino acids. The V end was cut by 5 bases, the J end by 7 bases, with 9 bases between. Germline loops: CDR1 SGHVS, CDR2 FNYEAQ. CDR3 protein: CASSSGTEQYF. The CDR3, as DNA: TGTGCCAGCAGCAGCGGGACAGAGCAGTACTTC.

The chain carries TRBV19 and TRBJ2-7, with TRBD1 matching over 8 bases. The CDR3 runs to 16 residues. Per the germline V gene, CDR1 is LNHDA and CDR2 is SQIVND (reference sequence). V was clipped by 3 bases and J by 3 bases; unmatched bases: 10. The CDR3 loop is CASSMRDRGGGYEQYF. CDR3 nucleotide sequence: TGTGCCAGTAGTATGAGAGACAGGGGCGGCGGCTACGAGCAGTACTTC.

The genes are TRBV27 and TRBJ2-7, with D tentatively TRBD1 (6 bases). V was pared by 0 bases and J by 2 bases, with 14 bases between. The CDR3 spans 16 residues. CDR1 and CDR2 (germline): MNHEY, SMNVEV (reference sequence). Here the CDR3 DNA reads TGTGCCAGCAGTTTATCCGTCGTTCAGGGGCCCTACGAGCAGTACTTC. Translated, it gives CASSLSVVQGPYEQYF.

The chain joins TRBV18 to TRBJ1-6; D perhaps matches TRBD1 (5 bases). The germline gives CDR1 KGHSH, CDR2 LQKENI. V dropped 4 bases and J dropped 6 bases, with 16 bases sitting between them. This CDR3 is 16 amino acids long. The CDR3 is CASSLSFGGSNSPLHF. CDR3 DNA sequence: TGTGCCAGCTCACTATCCTTTGGGGGGTCTAATTCACCCCTCCACTTT.

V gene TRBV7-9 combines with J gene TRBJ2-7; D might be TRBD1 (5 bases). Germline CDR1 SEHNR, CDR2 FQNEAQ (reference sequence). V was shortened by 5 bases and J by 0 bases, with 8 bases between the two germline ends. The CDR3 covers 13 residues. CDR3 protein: CASSGDSSYEQYF. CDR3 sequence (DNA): TGTGCCAGCAGCGGAGACAGCTCCTACGAGCAGTACTTC.

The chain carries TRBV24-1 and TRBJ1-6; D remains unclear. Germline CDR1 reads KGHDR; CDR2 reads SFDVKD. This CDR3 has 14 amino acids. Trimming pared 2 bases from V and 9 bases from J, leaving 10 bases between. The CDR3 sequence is CATSDSGPFSPLHF. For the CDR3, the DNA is TGTGCCACCAGTGATTCGGGCCCCTTTTCACCCCTCCACTTT.

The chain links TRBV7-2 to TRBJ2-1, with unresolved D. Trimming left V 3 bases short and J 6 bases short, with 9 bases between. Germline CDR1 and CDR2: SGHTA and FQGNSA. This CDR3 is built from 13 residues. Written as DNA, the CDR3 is TGTGCCAGCAGCTTTTATCCCCCCAATGAGCAGTTCTTC. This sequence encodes CASSFYPPNEQFF. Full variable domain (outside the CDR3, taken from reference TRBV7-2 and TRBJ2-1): GAGVSQSPSNKVTEKGKDVELRCDPISGHTALYWYRQSLGQGLEFLIYFQGNSAPDKSGLPSDRFSAERTGGSVSTLTIQRTQQEDSAVYLCASSFYPPNEQFFGPGTRLTVL.